A selection of T cell receptor beta chains follows, all from one sample in a study of blood T cells in healthy people across ages. MiXCR, run by TCRdb on the 5' RACE reads, gives a single entry per CDR3 protein. Among under 800,000 distinct CDR3 sequences listed, about 40% were seen once. Sequenced sample: blood. The origin of the receptors is a woman between 55 and 75 years old in good health. Each CDR3 is given with its conserved first and last residue. The order of the fields is J gene, D gene, V gene, clone size, CDR3 protein, CDR3 DNA. D genes are given only for firm matches. The listing skips clone size in some rows; elsewhere it reads once, few, many or a size class.

J gene: TRBJ2-1; D gene: NA; V gene: TRBV2; clone size: few; CDR3 protein: CASSEGHSSNEQFF; CDR3 DNA: TGTGCCAGCAGTGAAGGTCACTCTAGCAATGAGCAGTTCTTC
J gene: TRBJ1-4; D gene: NA; V gene: TRBV6-5; clone size: many; CDR3 protein: CASSLRDGHNEKLFF; CDR3 DNA: TGTGCCAGCAGCCTCCGGGACGGCCATAATGAAAAACTGTTTTTT
J gene: TRBJ2-3; D gene: NA; V gene: TRBV7-2; clone size: NA; CDR3 protein: CASSLDSPITDTQYF; CDR3 DNA: TGTGCCAGCAGCTTAGATAGCCCTATCACAGATACGCAGTATTTT
J gene: TRBJ2-7; D gene: TRBD1; V gene: TRBV6-2/TRBV6-3; clone size: NA; CDR3 protein: CASSYETGQVYEQYF; CDR3 DNA: TGTGCCAGCAGTTACGAAACGGGACAGGTCTACGAGCAGTACTTC
J gene: TRBJ2-7; D gene: NA; V gene: TRBV28; clone size: many; CDR3 protein: CASSPGWGPYNEQYF; CDR3 DNA: TGTGCCAGCAGTCCGGGTTGGGGGCCTTATAACGAGCAGTACTTC
J gene: TRBJ2-7; D gene: NA; V gene: TRBV20-1; clone size: few; CDR3 protein: CSAGEGLEQYF; CDR3 DNA: TGCAGTGCTGGGGAAGGGCTCGAGCAGTACTTC
J gene: TRBJ2-1; D gene: NA; V gene: TRBV29-1; clone size: NA; CDR3 protein: CSVASSSSYNEQFF; CDR3 DNA: TGCAGCGTTGCTTCTAGCAGCTCCTACAATGAGCAGTTCTTC
J gene: TRBJ2-7; D gene: TRBD2; V gene: TRBV29-1; clone size: NA; CDR3 protein: CSVDAGLAASGSGLYEQYF; CDR3 DNA: TGCAGCGTTGATGCGGGACTAGCGGCTAGCGGGAGTGGACTCTACGAGCAGTACTTC
J gene: TRBJ2-1; D gene: NA; V gene: TRBV6-1; clone size: many; CDR3 protein: CASSDWAIRNEQFF; CDR3 DNA: TGTGCCAGCAGTGATTGGGCCATACGGAATGAGCAGTTCTTC
J gene: TRBJ2-3; D gene: NA; V gene: TRBV24-1; clone size: NA; CDR3 protein: CATSDARWRSTDTQYF; CDR3 DNA: TGTGCCACCAGTGACGCCAGATGGAGAAGCACAGATACGCAGTATTTT
J gene: TRBJ2-5; D gene: TRBD1; V gene: TRBV24-1; clone size: few; CDR3 protein: CATSDPGQTVGETQYF; CDR3 DNA: TGTGCCACCAGTGATCCGGGACAGACTGTCGGGGAGACCCAGTACTTC